This T cell receptor beta chain was sequenced during a study of OX40 agonist ivuxolimab in advanced cancers. Study background: Of the patients, three showed partial responses, one with hepatocellular carcinoma and two with cutaneous melanoma.

The V segment lost 2 bases and the J segment 0 bases; nucleotides outside the gene matches: 4. Germline-derived CDR1 and CDR2 are SGHRS and YFSETQ. The CDR3 is 16 residues long. Libraries were prepared by immunoSEQ multiplex PCR; TCRdb keeps only in-frame clonotypes and omits some of them. Among under 60,000 clones listed, approximately 90% were seen once. V gene TRBV5-1 combines with J gene TRBJ2-7, with TRBD2 matching over 11 bases. The source was CD4+ or CD8+ T cells sorted from blood, collected in a trial of the OX40 agonist ivuxolimab. The TCR sequence derives from an adult with an advanced solid tumor such as melanoma, head and neck, liver or kidney cancer. This CDR3 is CASSLGSGRDSYEQYF. CDR3 DNA: TGCGCCAGCAGCTTAGGTAGCGGGAGGGACTCCTACGAGCAGTACTTC.